This T cell receptor (beta chain) was recorded in a study of immune evolution from preneoplasia to lung adenocarcinoma. Study-wide results and limits: Top clone share appeared to fall from AAH through AIS, MIA, adenocarcinoma. Later-stage lesions appeared to have more T cells, more diversity, less clonality.

V gave up 6 bases and J gave up 7 bases, with 11 bases separating them. This CDR3 has 11 residues. The germline CDR1 and CDR2 sequences are SGHRS and YFSETQ. Patient tissue came from resections in Japan or China, 2014–2017. Two lung cancer pathologists independently confirmed each histologic diagnosis. Regarding this clone: The antigen is undetermined.

Using immunoSEQ multiplex PCR, the repertoire was profiled, and TCRdb retains in-frame clones only, with some absent. The repertoire has 7,700 or so clones, around 84% of them found once; the top ten carry less than 9.5%. The sequencing sample was made of FFPE adjacent normal lung tissue. The sequence derives from a person aged 65 to 85 with lung adenocarcinoma. The chain joins TRBV5-1 to TRBJ2-7; perhaps TRBD2 as D (5 bases). The chain's CDR3 is CASTRGGEQYF. The CDR3 DNA is TGCGCCAGCACCCGGGGTGGTGAGCAGTACTTC.